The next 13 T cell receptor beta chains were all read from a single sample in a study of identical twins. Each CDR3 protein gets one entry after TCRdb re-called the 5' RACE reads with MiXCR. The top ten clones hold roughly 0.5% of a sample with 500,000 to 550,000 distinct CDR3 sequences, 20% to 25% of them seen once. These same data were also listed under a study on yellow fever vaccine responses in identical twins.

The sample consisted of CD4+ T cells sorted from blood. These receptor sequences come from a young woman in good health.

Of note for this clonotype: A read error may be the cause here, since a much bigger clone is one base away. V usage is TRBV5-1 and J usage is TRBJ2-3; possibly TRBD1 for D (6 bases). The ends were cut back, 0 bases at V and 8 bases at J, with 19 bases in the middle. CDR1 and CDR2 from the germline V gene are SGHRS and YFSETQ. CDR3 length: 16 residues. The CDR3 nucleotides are TGCGCCAGCAGCTTGGCCGATTACAGGGTAGCAGGTACGCAGTATTTT. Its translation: CASSLADYRVAGTQYF.

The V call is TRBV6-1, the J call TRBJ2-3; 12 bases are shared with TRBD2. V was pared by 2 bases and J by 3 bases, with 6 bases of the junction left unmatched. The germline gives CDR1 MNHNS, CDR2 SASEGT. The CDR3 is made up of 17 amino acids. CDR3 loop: CASSESRLAGVTDTQYF. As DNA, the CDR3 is TGTGCCAGCAGTGAATCCCGACTAGCGGGGGTAACAGATACGCAGTATTTT.

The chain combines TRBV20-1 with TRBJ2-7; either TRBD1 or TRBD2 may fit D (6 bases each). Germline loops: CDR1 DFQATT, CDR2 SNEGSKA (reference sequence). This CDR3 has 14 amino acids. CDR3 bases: TGCAGGGCAGGTACAGGGACTCCCTCCTACGAGCAGTACGTC. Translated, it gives CRAGTGTPSYEQYV.

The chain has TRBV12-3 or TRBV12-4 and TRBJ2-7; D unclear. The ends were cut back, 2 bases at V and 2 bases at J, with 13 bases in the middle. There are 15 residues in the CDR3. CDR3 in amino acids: CASSLQVGNAYEQYF. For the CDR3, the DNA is TGTGCCAGCAGTTTACAAGTGGGAAACGCCTACGAGCAGTACTTC.

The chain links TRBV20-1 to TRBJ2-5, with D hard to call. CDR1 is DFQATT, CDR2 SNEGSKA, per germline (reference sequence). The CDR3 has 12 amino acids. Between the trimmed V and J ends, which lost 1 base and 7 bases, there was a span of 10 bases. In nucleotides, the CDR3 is TGCAGTGCTAGAGGGCAGGTACCGACCCAGTACTTC. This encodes CSARGQVPTQYF.

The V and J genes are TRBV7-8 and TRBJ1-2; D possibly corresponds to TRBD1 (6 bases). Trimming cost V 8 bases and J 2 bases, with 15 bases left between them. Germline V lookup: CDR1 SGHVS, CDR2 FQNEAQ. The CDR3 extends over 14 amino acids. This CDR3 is CASGNRDINYGYTF. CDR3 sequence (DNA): TGTGCCAGCGGGAACCGGGACATCAACTATGGCTACACCTTC.

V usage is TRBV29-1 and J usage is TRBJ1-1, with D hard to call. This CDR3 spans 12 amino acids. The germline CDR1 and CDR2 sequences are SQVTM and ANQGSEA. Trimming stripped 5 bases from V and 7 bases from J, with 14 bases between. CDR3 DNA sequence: TGCAGCGTTTCGCAGACTGAACTTGAAGCTTTCTTT. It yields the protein CSVSQTELEAFF.

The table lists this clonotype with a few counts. The CDR3 loop reads CATSRGRDRGSYNEQFF. In DNA form, the CDR3 reads TGTGCCACCAGCAGAGGCCGGGACAGGGGAAGCTACAATGAGCAGTTCTTC. This chain connects TRBV15 to TRBJ2-1; 10 nucleotides agree with TRBD1. CDR3 size: 17 residues. The J segment lost 3 bases and the V segment lost 1 base, leaving 6 bases of the junction unmatched. Germline values: CDR1 LNHNV, CDR2 YYDKDF (reference sequence).

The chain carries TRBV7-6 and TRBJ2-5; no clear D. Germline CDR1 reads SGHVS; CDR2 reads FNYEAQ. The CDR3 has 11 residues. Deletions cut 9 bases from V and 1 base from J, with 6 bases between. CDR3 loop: CASGPQETQYF. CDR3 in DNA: TGTGCCAGTGGTCCCCAAGAGACCCAGTACTTC. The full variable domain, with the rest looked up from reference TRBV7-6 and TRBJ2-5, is GAGVSQSPRYKVTKRGQDVALRCDPISGHVSLYWYRQALGQGPEFLTYFNYEAQQDKSGLPNDRFSAERPEGSISTLTIQRTEQRDSAMYRCASGPQETQYFGPGTRLLVL.

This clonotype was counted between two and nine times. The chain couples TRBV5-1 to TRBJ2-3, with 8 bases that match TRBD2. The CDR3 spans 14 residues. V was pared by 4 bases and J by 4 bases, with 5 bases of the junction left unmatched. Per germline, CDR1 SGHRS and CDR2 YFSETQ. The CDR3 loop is CASSQGTRSDTQYF. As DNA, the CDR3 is TGCGCCAGCAGCCAGGGGACTAGGTCAGATACGCAGTATTTT.

The CDR3 spells CASSLGRMKNIQYF. CDR3 nucleotides: TGTGCCAGCAGCTTAGGGCGGATGAAAAACATTCAGTACTTC. This chain uses TRBV7-8 with TRBJ2-4; D gene uncertain. Germline V gene data show CDR1 as SGHVS and CDR2 as FQNEAQ. CDR3 length: 14 amino acids. V lost 1 base to trimming and J lost 4 bases, with 8 bases between them.

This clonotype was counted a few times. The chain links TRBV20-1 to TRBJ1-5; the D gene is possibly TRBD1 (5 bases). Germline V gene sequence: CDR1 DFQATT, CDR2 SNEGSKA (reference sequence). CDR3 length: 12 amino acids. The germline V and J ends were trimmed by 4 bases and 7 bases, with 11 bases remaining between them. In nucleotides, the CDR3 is TGCAGTGCTATGGGAGGGGACCAGCCCCAGCATTTT. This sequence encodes CSAMGGDQPQHF.

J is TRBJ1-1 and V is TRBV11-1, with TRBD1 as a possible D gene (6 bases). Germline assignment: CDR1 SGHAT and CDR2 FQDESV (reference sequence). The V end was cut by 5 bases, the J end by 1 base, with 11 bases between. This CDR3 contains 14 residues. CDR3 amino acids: CASSPPDRNTEAFF. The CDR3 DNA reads TGTGCCAGCAGCCCGCCGGACAGGAACACTGAAGCTTTCTTT.